Listed here is a single TCR beta chain. Its antigen is still unknown. The data stem from a study of T cell responses to AZD1222 COVID-19 vaccine. Findings and limits, study-wide: There were repertoire samples only from the period after the peak T cell response. Baseline seropositives among AZD1222 recipients totaled only 5 or 6. Possibly, clonal diversity was underestimated; donors were largely white British and included more females.

There are 14 residues in the CDR3. Germline CDR1 and CDR2: MGHRA and YSYEKL. V was trimmed by 3 bases and J by 2 bases, leaving 11 bases between them. Sequenced by immunoSEQ multiplex PCR; TCRdb stores in-frame clones only, minus some. Of more than 100,000 clones in the sample, about 90% were seen once. The sample here was peripheral blood, taken on day 0 of AZD1222 vaccination. The J gene is TRBJ2-7, the V gene TRBV4-1; D is perhaps TRBD2 (5 bases). The sequence came from an adult in good health. The CDR3 spells CASSQALGTYEQYF. As DNA, the CDR3 is TGCGCCAGCAGCCAGGCACTAGGGACCTACGAGCAGTACTTC.